The entry below describes one T cell receptor (beta chain). No antigen is known for it. Primers used in a second PCR of roughly 6 to 12 cycles were a sample-barcoded 5' primer and a J-beta primer mix. From the 5' RACE reads, TCRdb called clonotypes with MiXCR, one entry per CDR3 protein. The table shows 1.8 million or so distinct CDR3 sequences, with approximately 39% occurring only once. Per individual sample, total RNA of at least 5.5 micrograms was extracted. The data were taken from a study of blood T cells in healthy people across ages. Broader study findings: Strong correlation existed between TCR beta diversity and naive T cell percentage. Total diversity from one million sequenced T cells was likely underestimated.

The CDR3 loop spans 15 amino acids. Germline assignment: CDR1 SNHLY and CDR2 FYNNEI. J was trimmed by 4 bases and V by 7 bases; bases with no gene match: 10. The origin of this receptor is a human donor in good health. Sequenced sample: blood. This sequence joins TRBV2 and TRBJ1-2; TRBD1 agrees at 9 bases. The CDR3 loop reads CASNQGTGRTYGYTF. In DNA, the CDR3 is TGTGCCAGCAATCAGGGGACAGGGCGCACCTATGGCTACACCTTC.